These 6 T cell receptor beta chains were all obtained from the same sample, sequenced in a study of tumor and adjacent non-tumor tissue in lung cancer. TCRbeta libraries were built with three rounds of nested PCR, modified from ARM-PCR. TCRdb used MiXCR to reprocess the multiplex PCR reads, holding one entry per CDR3 protein. The data contain about 78,000 distinct CDR3 sequences, 75% to 90% of them seen just once; the ten biggest clones take up 10% to 15%. RNA was extracted from bulk tissue without any cell sorting. Sequences were obtained from lung tumor tissue. These receptors were obtained from a woman between 50 and 59 years old with non-small cell lung cancer.

V gene TRBV20-1 combines with J gene TRBJ2-7; TRBD2 might be the D (5 bases). Trimming stripped 6 bases from V and 2 bases from J, with 17 bases between. The germline CDR1 and CDR2 sequences are DFQATT and SNEGSKA (reference sequence). The CDR3 contains 14 residues. CDR3 protein: CSALMGAETYEQYF. The CDR3 DNA sequence: TGCAGTGCCCTGATGGGAGCAGAAACCTACGAGCAGTACTTC.

This clonotype is deemed medium-sized. V gene TRBV12-3 or TRBV12-4 combines with J gene TRBJ1-2, with a weak D call TRBD1 (6 bases). The CDR3 runs 12 residues. V was shortened by 6 bases and J by 5 bases, with 10 bases between the two germline ends. The CDR3 reads CASSPTGYGYTF. The CDR3 region has the DNA TGTGCCAGCAGCCCTACAGGGTATGGCTACACCTTC.

Notes on this clonotype: Its ends do not fully match the called genes, so a read error is possible. This chain uses TRBV11-2 with TRBJ2-1, with D perhaps matching TRBD1 or TRBD2 (5 bases each). The germline gives CDR1 SGHAT, CDR2 FQNNGV. The CDR3 length is 13 residues. The CDR3 DNA reads TGTACCAGCGGCTTGATTACAGGTAATGAGCAGTTCTTC. This codes for CTSGLITGNEQFF.

This clonotype was recorded once. The rearrangement joins TRBV6-1 to TRBJ1-2; D perhaps matches TRBD1 (6 bases). The germline V and J ends were trimmed by 7 bases and 10 bases, with 19 bases remaining between them. Germline CDR1 and CDR2: MNHNS and SASEGT. The length of the CDR3 is 13 residues. The CDR3 region is CASIPDSGLDYTF. The CDR3 DNA follows: TGTGCCAGCATCCCGGACAGCGGTCTTGACTACACCTTC.

The chain has TRBV10-3 and TRBJ2-1, with D possibly matching TRBD2 (6 bases). CDR3 length: 14 amino acids. CDR1 and CDR2 from the germline V gene are ENHRY and SYGVKD. With 3 bases removed from V and 6 bases from J, the gap between germline ends came to 12 bases. The CDR3 DNA is TGTGCCATCAGTGATTCGGGGGAAATCAATGAGCAGTTCTTC. Its translation: CAISDSGEINEQFF.

Points on this clonotype: At one end, the junction sequence differs from germline, possibly due to a read error. The chain employs TRBV11-2 and TRBJ1-2; unclear D gene. The CDR3 has 12 residues. Per the germline V gene, CDR1 is SGHAT and CDR2 is FQNNGV. For the CDR3, the DNA is TGTGCCAGCAGCTTCACACAGTATGGCTACACCTTT. The encoded protein is CASSFTQYGYTF.